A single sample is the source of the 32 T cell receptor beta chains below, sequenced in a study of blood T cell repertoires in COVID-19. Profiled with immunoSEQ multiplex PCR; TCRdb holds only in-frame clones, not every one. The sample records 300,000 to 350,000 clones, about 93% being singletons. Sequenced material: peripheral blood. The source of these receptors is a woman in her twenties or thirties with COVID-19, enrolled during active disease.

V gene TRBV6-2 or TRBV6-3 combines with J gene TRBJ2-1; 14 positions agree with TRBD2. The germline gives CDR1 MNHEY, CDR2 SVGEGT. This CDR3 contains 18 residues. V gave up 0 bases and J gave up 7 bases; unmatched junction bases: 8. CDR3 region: CASSYSRGTSGSWNEQFF. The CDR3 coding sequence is TGTGCCAGCAGTTACTCGAGGGGGACTAGCGGGAGTTGGAATGAGCAGTTCTTC.

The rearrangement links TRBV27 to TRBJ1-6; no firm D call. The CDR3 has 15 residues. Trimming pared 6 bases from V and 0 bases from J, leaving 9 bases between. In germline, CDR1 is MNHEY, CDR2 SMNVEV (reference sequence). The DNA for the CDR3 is TGTGCCAGCAGCGCACTTACCTCCTATAATTCACCCCTCCACTTT. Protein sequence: CASSALTSYNSPLHF.

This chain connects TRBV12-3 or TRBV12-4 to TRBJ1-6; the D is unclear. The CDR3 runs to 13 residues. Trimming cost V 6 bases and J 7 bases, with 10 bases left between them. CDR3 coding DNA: TGTGCCAGCAGCCCACAGCAAAATTCACCCCTCCACTTT. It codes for CASSPQQNSPLHF.

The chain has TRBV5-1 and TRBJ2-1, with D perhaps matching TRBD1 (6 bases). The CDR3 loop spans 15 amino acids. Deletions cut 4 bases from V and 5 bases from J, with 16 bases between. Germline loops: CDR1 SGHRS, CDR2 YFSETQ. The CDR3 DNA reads TGCGCCAGCAGCCCGAGAGAAGGACAGAACAATGAGCAGTTCTTC. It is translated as CASSPREGQNNEQFF.

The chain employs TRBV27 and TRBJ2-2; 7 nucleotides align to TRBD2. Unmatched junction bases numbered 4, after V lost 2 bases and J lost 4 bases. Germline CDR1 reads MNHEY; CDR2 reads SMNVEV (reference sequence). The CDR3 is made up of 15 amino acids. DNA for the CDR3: TGTGCCAGCAGTTTAGGGGCTAGCGGCACCGGGGAGCTGTTTTTT. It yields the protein CASSLGASGTGELFF.

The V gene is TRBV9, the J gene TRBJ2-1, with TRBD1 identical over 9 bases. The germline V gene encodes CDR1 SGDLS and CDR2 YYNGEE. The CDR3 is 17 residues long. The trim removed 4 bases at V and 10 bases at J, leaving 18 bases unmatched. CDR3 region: CASSSTPGTGLVGEQFF. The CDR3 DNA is TGTGCCAGCAGCTCAACTCCCGGGACAGGGCTCGTTGGGGAGCAGTTCTTC.

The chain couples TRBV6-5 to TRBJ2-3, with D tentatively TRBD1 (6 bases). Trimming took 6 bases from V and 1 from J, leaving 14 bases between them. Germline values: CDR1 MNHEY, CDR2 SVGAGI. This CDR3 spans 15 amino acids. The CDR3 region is CASSPTGWGTDTQYF. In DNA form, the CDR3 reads TGTGCCAGCAGCCCGACAGGATGGGGCACAGATACGCAGTATTTT.

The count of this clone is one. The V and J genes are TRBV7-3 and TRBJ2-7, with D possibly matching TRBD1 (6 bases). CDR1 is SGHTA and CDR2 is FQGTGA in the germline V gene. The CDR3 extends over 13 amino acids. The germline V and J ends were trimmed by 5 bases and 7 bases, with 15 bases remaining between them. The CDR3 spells CASSGTLSREQYF. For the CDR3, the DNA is TGTGCCAGCAGCGGGACACTCTCTCGGGAGCAGTACTTC.

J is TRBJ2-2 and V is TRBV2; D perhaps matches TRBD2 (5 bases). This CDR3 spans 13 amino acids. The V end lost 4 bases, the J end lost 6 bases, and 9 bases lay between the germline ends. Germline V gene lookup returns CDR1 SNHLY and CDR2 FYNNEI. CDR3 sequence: CASSAERAGELFF. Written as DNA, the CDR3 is TGTGCCAGCAGTGCCGAGAGGGCCGGGGAGCTGTTTTTT.

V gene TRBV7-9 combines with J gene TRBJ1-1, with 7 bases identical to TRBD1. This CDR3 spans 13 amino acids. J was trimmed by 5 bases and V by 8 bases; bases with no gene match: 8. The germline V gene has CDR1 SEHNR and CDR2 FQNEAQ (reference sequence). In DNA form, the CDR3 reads TGTGCCAGCGAGGGGGCCCTGTGGACTGAAGCTTTCTTT. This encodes CASEGALWTEAFF.

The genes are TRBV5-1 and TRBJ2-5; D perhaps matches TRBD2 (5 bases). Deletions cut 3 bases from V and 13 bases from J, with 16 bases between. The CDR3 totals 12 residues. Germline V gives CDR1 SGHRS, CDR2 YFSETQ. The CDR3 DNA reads TGCGCCAGCAGCTACGGTCGTGGGCGGGTGTACTTC. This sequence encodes CASSYGRGRVYF.

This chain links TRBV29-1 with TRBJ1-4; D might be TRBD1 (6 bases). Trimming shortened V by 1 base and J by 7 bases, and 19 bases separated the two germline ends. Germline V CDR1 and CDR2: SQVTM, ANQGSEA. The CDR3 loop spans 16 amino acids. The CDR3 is CSVEGGQGLMSEKLFF. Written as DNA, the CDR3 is TGCAGCGTTGAAGGCGGCCAGGGGCTTATGAGTGAAAAACTGTTTTTT.

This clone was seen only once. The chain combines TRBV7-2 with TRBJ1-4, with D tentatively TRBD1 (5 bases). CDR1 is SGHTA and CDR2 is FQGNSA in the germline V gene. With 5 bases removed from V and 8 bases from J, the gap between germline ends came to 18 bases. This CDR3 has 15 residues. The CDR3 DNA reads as TGTGCCAGCAGCCCTGGGGGGAAGATAGGGGAAAAACTGTTTTTT. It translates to CASSPGGKIGEKLFF.

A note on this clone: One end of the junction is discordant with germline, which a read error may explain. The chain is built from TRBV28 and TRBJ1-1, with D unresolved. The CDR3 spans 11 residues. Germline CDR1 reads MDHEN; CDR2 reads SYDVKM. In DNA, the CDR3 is TGTGCCAGCAGTTTAAACAGTGAAGCTTTCTTT. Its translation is CASSLNSEAFF.

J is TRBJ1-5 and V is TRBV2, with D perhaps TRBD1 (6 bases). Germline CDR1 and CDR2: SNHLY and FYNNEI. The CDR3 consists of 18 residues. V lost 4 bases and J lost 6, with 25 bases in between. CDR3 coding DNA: TGTGCCAGCAGTGCACAAATGCAATTTTCAGGGGTTAGTCAGCCCCAGCATTTT. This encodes CASSAQMQFSGVSQPQHF.

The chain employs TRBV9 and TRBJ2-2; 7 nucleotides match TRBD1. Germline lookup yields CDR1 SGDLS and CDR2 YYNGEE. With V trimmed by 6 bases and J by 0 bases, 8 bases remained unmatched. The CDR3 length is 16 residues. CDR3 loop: CASTQTGTANTGELFF. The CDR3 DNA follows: TGTGCCAGCACCCAAACCGGGACAGCGAACACCGGGGAGCTGTTTTTT.

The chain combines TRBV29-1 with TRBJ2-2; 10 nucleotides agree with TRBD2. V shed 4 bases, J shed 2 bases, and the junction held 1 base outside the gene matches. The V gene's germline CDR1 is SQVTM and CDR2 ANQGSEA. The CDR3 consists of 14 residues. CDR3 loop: CSVGTSGNTGELFF. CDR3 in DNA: TGCAGCGTTGGGACTAGCGGTAACACCGGGGAGCTGTTTTTT.

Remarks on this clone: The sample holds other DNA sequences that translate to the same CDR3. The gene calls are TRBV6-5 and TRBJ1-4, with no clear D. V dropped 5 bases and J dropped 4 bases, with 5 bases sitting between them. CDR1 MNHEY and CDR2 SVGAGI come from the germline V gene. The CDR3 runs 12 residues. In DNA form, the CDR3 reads TGTGCCAGCAGTCCCAGTAATGAAAAACTGTTTTTT. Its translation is CASSPSNEKLFF.

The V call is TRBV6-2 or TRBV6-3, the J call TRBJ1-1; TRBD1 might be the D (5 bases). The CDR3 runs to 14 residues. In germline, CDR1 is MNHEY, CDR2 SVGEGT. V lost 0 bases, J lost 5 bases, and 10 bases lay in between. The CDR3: CASSYSGQGTEAFF. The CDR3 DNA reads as TGTGCCAGCAGTTACTCGGGCCAGGGAACTGAAGCTTTCTTT.

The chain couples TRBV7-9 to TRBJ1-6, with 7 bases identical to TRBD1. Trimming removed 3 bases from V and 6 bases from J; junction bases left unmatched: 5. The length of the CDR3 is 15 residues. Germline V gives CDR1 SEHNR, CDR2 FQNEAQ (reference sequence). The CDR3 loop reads CASSFTGTANSPLHF. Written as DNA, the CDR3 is TGTGCCAGCAGCTTCACCGGGACAGCTAATTCACCCCTCCACTTT.

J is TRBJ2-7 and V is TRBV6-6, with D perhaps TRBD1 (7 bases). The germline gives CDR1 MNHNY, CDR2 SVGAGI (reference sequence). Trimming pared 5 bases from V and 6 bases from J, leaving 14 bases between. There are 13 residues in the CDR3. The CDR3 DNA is TGTGCCAGCAGTACAGACAGGGACTTCGAGCAGTACTTC. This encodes CASSTDRDFEQYF.

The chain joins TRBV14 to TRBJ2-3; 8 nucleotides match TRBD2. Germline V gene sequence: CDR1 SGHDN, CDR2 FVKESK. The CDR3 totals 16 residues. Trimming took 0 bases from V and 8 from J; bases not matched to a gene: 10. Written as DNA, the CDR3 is TGTGCCAGCAGCCAAGACCGGCTAGCGGGTTTGGGTACGCAGTATTTT. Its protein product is CASSQDRLAGLGTQYF.

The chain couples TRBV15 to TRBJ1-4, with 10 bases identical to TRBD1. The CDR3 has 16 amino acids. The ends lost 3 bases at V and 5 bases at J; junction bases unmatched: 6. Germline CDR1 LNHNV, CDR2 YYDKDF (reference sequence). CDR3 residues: CATSREATGGNEKLFF. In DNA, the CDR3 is TGTGCCACCAGCAGGGAAGCGACAGGGGGCAATGAAAAACTGTTTTTT.

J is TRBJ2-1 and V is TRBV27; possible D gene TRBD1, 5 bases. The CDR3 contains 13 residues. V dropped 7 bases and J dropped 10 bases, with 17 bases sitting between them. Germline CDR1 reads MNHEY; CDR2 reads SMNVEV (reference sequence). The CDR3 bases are TGTGCCAGCACCTTTGACCCCCACAGGGAGCAGTTCTTC. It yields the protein CASTFDPHREQFF.

The CDR3 reads CAWSQPTSGFTDTQYF. The CDR3 DNA sequence: TGTGCCTGGAGTCAGCCGACTAGCGGTTTCACAGATACGCAGTATTTT. J is TRBJ2-3 and V is TRBV30; 9 bases map to TRBD2. Germline CDR1 and CDR2: GTSNPN and SVGIG (reference sequence). The CDR3 is 16 amino acids. V lost 2 bases, J lost 2 bases, and 8 bases stayed unmatched.

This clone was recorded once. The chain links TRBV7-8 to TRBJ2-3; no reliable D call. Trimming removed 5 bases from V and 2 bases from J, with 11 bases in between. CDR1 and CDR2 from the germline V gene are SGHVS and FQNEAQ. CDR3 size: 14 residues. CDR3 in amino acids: CASSPFRTTDTQYF. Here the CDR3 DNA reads TGTGCCAGCAGCCCCTTTAGAACCACAGATACGCAGTATTTT.

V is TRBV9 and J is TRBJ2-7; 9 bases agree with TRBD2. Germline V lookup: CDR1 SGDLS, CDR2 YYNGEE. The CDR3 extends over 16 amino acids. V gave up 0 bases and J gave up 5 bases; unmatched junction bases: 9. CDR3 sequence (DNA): TGTGCCAGCAGCGTAGTGGGCGGGAGGGCCATCGACGAGCAGTACTTC. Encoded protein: CASSVVGGRAIDEQYF.

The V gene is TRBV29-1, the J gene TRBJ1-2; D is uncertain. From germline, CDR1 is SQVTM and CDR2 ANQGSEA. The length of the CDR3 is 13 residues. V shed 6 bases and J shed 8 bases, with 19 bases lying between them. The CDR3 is CSVLEGLNRGYTF. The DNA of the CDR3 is TGCAGCGTCCTCGAGGGCCTCAATCGGGGCTACACCTTC.

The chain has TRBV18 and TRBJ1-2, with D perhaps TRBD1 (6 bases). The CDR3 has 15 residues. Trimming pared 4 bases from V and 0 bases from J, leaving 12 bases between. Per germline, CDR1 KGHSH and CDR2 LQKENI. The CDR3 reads CASSQVRGSNYGYTF. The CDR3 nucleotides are TGTGCCAGCTCACAGGTGAGGGGGTCTAACTATGGCTACACCTTC.

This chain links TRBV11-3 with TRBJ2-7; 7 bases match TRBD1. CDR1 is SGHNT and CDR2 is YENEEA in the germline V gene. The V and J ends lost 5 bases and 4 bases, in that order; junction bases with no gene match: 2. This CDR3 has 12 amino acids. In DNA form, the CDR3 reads TGTGCCAGCAGCCGGGACAGTTACGAGCAGTACTTC. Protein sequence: CASSRDSYEQYF. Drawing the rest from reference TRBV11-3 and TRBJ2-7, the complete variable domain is EAGVVQSPRYKIIEKKQPVAFWCNPISGHNTLYWYLQNLGQGPELLIRYENEEAVDDSQLPKDRFSAERLKGVDSTLKIQPAELGDSAVYLCASSRDSYEQYFGPGTRLTVT.

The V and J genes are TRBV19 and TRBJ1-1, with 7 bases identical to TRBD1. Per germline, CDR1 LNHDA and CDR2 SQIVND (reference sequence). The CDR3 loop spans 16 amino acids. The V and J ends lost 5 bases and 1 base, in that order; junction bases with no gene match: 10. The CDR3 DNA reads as TGTGCCAGTAGTTCTTACTTGGGACAGCCGAACACTGAAGCTTTCTTT. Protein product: CASSSYLGQPNTEAFF.

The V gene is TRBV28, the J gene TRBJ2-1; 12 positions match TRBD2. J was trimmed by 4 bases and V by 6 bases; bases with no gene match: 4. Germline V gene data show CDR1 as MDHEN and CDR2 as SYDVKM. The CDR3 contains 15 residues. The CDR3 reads CASRRGTSGYNEQFF. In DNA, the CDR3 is TGTGCCAGCAGGAGGGGGACTAGCGGGTACAATGAGCAGTTCTTC.